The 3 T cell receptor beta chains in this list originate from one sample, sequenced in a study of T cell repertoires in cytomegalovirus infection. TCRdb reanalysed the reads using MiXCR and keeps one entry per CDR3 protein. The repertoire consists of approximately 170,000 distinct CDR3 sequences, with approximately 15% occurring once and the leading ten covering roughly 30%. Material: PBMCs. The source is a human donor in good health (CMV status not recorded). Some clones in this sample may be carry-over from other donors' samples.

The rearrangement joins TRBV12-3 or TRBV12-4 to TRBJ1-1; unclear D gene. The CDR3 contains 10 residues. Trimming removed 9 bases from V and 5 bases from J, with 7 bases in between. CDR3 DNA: TGTGCCAGTGGACGGACTGAAGCTTTCTTT. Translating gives CASGRTEAFF.

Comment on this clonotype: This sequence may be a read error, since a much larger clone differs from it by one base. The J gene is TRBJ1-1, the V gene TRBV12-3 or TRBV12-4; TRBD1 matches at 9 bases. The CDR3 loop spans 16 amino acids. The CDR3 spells CSSTPPTGGKSTEAFF. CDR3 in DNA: TGTTCCAGCACTCCTCCGACAGGGGGTAAGAGCACTGAAGCTTTCTTT.

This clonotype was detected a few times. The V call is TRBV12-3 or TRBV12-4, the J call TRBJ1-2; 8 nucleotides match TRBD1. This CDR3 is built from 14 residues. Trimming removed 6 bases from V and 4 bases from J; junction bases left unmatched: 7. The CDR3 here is CASRRQGTGYGYTF. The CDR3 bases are TGTGCCAGCAGGCGACAGGGGACGGGCTATGGCTACACCTTC.